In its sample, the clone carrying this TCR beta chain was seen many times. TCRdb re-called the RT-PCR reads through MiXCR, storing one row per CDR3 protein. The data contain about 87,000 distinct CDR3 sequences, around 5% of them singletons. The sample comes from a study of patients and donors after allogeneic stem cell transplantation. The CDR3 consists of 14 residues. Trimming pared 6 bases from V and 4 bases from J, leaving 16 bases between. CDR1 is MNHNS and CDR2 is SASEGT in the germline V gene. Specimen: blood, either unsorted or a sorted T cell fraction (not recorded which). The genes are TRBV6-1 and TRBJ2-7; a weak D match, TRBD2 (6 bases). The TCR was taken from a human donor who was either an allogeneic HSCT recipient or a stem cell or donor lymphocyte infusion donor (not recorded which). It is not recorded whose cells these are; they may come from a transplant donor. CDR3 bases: TGTGCCAGCAGCCGCGGGACGGAGGGATACGAGCAGTACTTC. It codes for CASSRGTEGYEQYF.